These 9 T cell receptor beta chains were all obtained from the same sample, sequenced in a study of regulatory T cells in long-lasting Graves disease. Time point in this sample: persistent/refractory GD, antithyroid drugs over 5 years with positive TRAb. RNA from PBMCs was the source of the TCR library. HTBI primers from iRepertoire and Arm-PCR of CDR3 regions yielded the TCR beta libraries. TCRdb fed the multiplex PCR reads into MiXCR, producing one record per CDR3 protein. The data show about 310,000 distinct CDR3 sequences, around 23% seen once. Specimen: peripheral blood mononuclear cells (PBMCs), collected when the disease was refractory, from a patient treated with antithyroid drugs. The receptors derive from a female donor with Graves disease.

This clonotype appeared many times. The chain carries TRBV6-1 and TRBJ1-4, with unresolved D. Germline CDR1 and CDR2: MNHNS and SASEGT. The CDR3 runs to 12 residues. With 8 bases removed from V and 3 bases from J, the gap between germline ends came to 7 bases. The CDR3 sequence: CASANPNEKLFF. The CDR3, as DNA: TGTGCCAGCGCTAACCCTAATGAAAAACTGTTTTTT.

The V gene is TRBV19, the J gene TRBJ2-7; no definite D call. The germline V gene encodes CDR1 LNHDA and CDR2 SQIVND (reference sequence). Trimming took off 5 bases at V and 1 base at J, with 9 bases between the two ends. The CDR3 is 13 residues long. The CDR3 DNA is TGTGCCAGTAGTGTAGGTTATTCCTACGAGCAGTACTTC. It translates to CASSVGYSYEQYF.

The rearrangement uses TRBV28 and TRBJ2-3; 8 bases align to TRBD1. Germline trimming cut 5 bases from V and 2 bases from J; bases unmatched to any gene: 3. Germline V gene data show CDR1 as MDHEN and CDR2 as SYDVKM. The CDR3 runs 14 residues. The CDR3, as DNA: TGTGCCAGCAGTCCAGGGGGCAACACAGATACGCAGTATTTT. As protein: CASSPGGNTDTQYF.

CDR3 nucleotides: TGTGCCAGTAGTATAGAAGCGGGACATAATTATCAGCCCCAGCATTTT. Protein product: CASSIEAGHNYQPQHF. The chain couples TRBV19 to TRBJ1-5; a possible D gene is TRBD1 (6 bases). The V gene lost 0 bases and the J gene lost 5 bases, with 14 bases spanning the gap. The germline CDR1 and CDR2 sequences are LNHDA and SQIVND (reference sequence). This CDR3 has 16 residues.

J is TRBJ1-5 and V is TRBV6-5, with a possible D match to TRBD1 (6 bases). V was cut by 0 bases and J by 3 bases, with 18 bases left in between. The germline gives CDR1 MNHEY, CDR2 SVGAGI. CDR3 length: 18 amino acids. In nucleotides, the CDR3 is TGTGCCAGCAGTTACTCGATTGTGGGGGCAACGTACAATCAGCCCCAGCATTTT. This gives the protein CASSYSIVGATYNQPQHF.

The CDR3 region is CAISAGDYKYEQYF. In DNA, the CDR3 is TGTGCCATCAGTGCGGGGGATTACAAGTACGAGCAGTACTTC. The chain recombines TRBV10-3 with TRBJ2-7; weak D call: TRBD2 (6 bases). CDR3 length: 14 amino acids. Germline V gives CDR1 ENHRY, CDR2 SYGVKD. V lost 4 bases, J lost 4 bases, and 14 bases lay in between.

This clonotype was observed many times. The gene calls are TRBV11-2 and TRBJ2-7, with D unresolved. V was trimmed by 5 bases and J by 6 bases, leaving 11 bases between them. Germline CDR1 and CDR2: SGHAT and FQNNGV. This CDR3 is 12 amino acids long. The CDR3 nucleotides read TGTGCCAGCAGCATCCCGCTAAGCGAGCAGTACTTC. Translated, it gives CASSIPLSEQYF.

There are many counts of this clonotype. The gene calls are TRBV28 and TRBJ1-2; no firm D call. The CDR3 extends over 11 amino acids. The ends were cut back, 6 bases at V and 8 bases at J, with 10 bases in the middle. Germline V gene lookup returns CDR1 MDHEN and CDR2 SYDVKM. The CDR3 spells CASSGLRGYTF. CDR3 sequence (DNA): TGTGCCAGCAGCGGACTTCGAGGCTACACCTTC.

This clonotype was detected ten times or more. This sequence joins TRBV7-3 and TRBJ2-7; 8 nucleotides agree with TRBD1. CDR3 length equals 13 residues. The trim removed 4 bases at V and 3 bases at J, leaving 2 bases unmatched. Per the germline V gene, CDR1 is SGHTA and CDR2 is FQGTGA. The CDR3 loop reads CASSSDRGYEQYF. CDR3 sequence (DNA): TGTGCCAGCAGCTCCGACAGGGGCTACGAGCAGTACTTC.